This is a list of T cell receptor beta chains from one sample in a study of cytotoxic CD8 clonotypes in ibrutinib-treated CLL. Data came from immunoSEQ multiplex PCR; TCRdb stores just in-frame clones and leaves some out. The data hold tens of thousands of clones, with roughly 59% observed a single time. The sample was PBMCs, taken after 12 months of ibrutinib treatment. The origin of the receptors is a human donor with chronic lymphocytic leukemia. CDR3s include the opening cysteine and the closing phenylalanine or tryptophan. The D gene is left open where the match is weak. Some rows mark clone size as missing; the rest say once, few, many or name a class of expanded clone.

v_call: TRBV9
d_call: -
clone_size: few
j_call: TRBJ2-1
cdr3_nt: TGTGCCAGCAGCCCCGACCCGGGGAATGAGCAGTTCTTC
cdr3_aa: CASSPDPGNEQFF

v_call: TRBV11-3
d_call: TRBD2
clone_size: -
j_call: TRBJ2-1
cdr3_nt: TGTGCCAGCAGCCGTCTAGCGGGAGGTTTCAATGAGCAGTTCTTC
cdr3_aa: CASSRLAGGFNEQFF

v_call: TRBV5-1
d_call: TRBD1
clone_size: -
j_call: TRBJ1-2
cdr3_nt: TGCGCCAGCAGCCCGGGACAGTATGGCTACACCTTC
cdr3_aa: CASSPGQYGYTF

v_call: TRBV29-1
d_call: -
clone_size: -
j_call: TRBJ2-1
cdr3_nt: TGCAGCGTCACCGGGACTTACTCCTACAATGAGCAGTTCTTC
cdr3_aa: CSVTGTYSYNEQFF

v_call: TRBV29-1
d_call: TRBD1
clone_size: -
j_call: TRBJ1-2
cdr3_nt: TGCAGCGTAGTCCCGGGGACAGCTCCTAACTATGGCTACACCTTC
cdr3_aa: CSVVPGTAPNYGYTF

v_call: TRBV5-1
d_call: -
clone_size: -
j_call: TRBJ2-3
cdr3_nt: TGCGCCAGCAGGTTTGGCCCGGGGACAGATACGCAGTATTTT
cdr3_aa: CASRFGPGTDTQYF

v_call: TRBV14
d_call: TRBD1
clone_size: hyperexpanded
j_call: TRBJ2-7
cdr3_nt: TGTGCCAGCAGCTATGACAGGGGATCCTACTACGAGCAGTACTTC
cdr3_aa: CASSYDRGSYYEQYF

v_call: TRBV30
d_call: -
clone_size: -
j_call: TRBJ2-7
cdr3_nt: TGTGCCTGGACAGGGCGCTCCTACGAGCAGTACTTC
cdr3_aa: CAWTGRSYEQYF

v_call: TRBV7-2
d_call: TRBD2
clone_size: -
j_call: TRBJ2-3
cdr3_nt: TGTGCCAGCAGCCGAGACCTGACTAGCGGGGCAACAGATACGCAGTATTTT
cdr3_aa: CASSRDLTSGATDTQYF

v_call: TRBV19
d_call: -
clone_size: few
j_call: TRBJ2-5
cdr3_nt: TGTGCCAGTTCGATCCGGGGGCTAGTGGAGACCCAGTACTTC
cdr3_aa: CASSIRGLVETQYF

v_call: TRBV2
d_call: TRBD2
clone_size: once
j_call: TRBJ2-2
cdr3_nt: TGTGCCAGAACTAGCGACACCGGGGAGCTGTTTTTT
cdr3_aa: CARTSDTGELFF

v_call: TRBV4-1
d_call: TRBD1
clone_size: -
j_call: TRBJ2-3
cdr3_nt: TGCGCCAGCAGCCAGGAAGACAGGGCAGATACGCAGTATTTT
cdr3_aa: CASSQEDRADTQYF

v_call: TRBV11-3
d_call: -
clone_size: few
j_call: TRBJ2-1
cdr3_nt: TGTGCCAGCAGCCCCTTTCGGACTGAGGAGCAGTTCTTC
cdr3_aa: CASSPFRTEEQFF

v_call: TRBV6-6
d_call: TRBD1
clone_size: -
j_call: TRBJ2-5
cdr3_nt: TGTGCCAGCAGTGAGAGGGGGCCGGGGGAGACCCAGTACTTC
cdr3_aa: CASSERGPGETQYF

v_call: TRBV28
d_call: -
clone_size: many
j_call: TRBJ1-2
cdr3_nt: TGTGCCAGCAGTCGAAGTGGGGCCCAAGCTATCGGCTACACCTTC
cdr3_aa: CASSRSGAQAIGYTF

v_call: TRBV6-1
d_call: TRBD1
clone_size: once
j_call: TRBJ2-7
cdr3_nt: TGTGCCAGCAGTAGACAGGGGAAAGAGCAGTACTTC
cdr3_aa: CASSRQGKEQYF

v_call: TRBV28
d_call: TRBD2
clone_size: few
j_call: TRBJ2-5
cdr3_nt: TGTGCCAGCAGTTTGGACCTAGCGGGAGGTGAGACCCAGTACTTC
cdr3_aa: CASSLDLAGGETQYF

v_call: TRBV7-2
d_call: TRBD1
clone_size: medium-sized
j_call: TRBJ1-5
cdr3_nt: TGTGCCAGCAGCTCCTGGACAGGGCCATCCTCGCCCCAGCATTTT
cdr3_aa: CASSSWTGPSSPQHF

v_call: TRBV11-2
d_call: TRBD1
clone_size: -
j_call: TRBJ2-5
cdr3_nt: TGTGCCAGCAGCTTAGGTGGACAGGGCCCCCCAGAGACCCAGTACTTC
cdr3_aa: CASSLGGQGPPETQYF

v_call: TRBV28
d_call: -
clone_size: -
j_call: TRBJ2-7
cdr3_nt: TGTGCCAGCAGATTACAGGGCTGGTACGAGCAGTACTTC
cdr3_aa: CASRLQGWYEQYF

v_call: TRBV15
d_call: -
clone_size: -
j_call: TRBJ1-4
cdr3_nt: TGTGCCACCAGCCTTGGGGGGTTAAATGAAAAACTGTTTTTT
cdr3_aa: CATSLGGLNEKLFF

v_call: TRBV11-2
d_call: -
clone_size: -
j_call: TRBJ2-2
cdr3_nt: TGTGCCAGCAGTCGCGGGGAAACCGGGGAGCTGTTTTTT
cdr3_aa: CASSRGETGELFF

v_call: TRBV5-1
d_call: -
clone_size: few
j_call: TRBJ2-5
cdr3_nt: TGCGCCAGCAGTTATGACTGGCAAGAGACCCAGTACTTC
cdr3_aa: CASSYDWQETQYF

v_call: TRBV2
d_call: TRBD2
clone_size: many
j_call: TRBJ2-3
cdr3_nt: TGTGCCAGCAGTCCCGAGCGGGGGATAGATACGCAGTATTTT
cdr3_aa: CASSPERGIDTQYF

v_call: TRBV19
d_call: -
clone_size: -
j_call: TRBJ1-5
cdr3_nt: TGTGCCAGCATTAGGGAGGGGAATCAGCCCCAGCATTTT
cdr3_aa: CASIREGNQPQHF

v_call: TRBV6-5
d_call: -
clone_size: -
j_call: TRBJ1-4
cdr3_nt: TGTGCCAGCAGTTACTCGAATCAGGGTTACGAAAAACTGTTTTTT
cdr3_aa: CASSYSNQGYEKLFF

v_call: TRBV27
d_call: -
clone_size: -
j_call: TRBJ1-5
cdr3_nt: TGTGCCAGCAGGTCAGGAGACCATAGCAATCAGCCCCAGCATTTT
cdr3_aa: CASRSGDHSNQPQHF

v_call: TRBV7-6
d_call: TRBD1
clone_size: -
j_call: TRBJ1-2
cdr3_nt: TGTGCCAGCAGCTTAGGTGAAAGACAGGGCGTGAACTATGGCTACACCTTC
cdr3_aa: CASSLGERQGVNYGYTF

v_call: TRBV7-2
d_call: -
clone_size: once
j_call: TRBJ2-5
cdr3_nt: TGTGCCAGCAGCCATCCGGCAGGGATGGAGACCCAGTACTTC
cdr3_aa: CASSHPAGMETQYF

v_call: TRBV14
d_call: -
clone_size: many
j_call: TRBJ1-1
cdr3_nt: TGTGCCAGCAGTTCCGGCATGAACACTGAAGCTTTCTTT
cdr3_aa: CASSSGMNTEAFF

v_call: TRBV5-4
d_call: TRBD2
clone_size: once
j_call: TRBJ2-5
cdr3_nt: TGTGCCAGCAGCTATCTCAGCGGGAGCTCGCAAGAGACCCAGTACTTC
cdr3_aa: CASSYLSGSSQETQYF

v_call: TRBV6-5
d_call: -
clone_size: -
j_call: TRBJ2-5
cdr3_nt: TGTGCCAGCAGTTACGGGGTCCTCCGGGAGACCCAGTACTTC
cdr3_aa: CASSYGVLRETQYF

v_call: TRBV5-1
d_call: -
clone_size: few
j_call: TRBJ2-1
cdr3_nt: TGCGCCAGCAGCGCCAATAGCAACTACAATGAGCAGTTCTTC
cdr3_aa: CASSANSNYNEQFF

v_call: TRBV7-2
d_call: -
clone_size: -
j_call: TRBJ1-1
cdr3_nt: TGTGCCAGCAGCTTATACGGAACTGAAGCTTTCTTT
cdr3_aa: CASSLYGTEAFF

v_call: TRBV15
d_call: -
clone_size: -
j_call: TRBJ1-2
cdr3_nt: TGTGCCACCAGCAGAGACCCCGCGGATGGCTACACCTTC
cdr3_aa: CATSRDPADGYTF

v_call: TRBV4-1
d_call: -
clone_size: -
j_call: TRBJ2-4
cdr3_nt: TGCGCTACGGAAGGTGGAGCCAAAAACATTCAGTACTTC
cdr3_aa: CATEGGAKNIQYF